Listed below are T cell receptor beta chains from one sample, sequenced in a study of blood T cell repertoires in COVID-19. Here immunoSEQ multiplex PCR was the method, and the copy in TCRdb shows in-frame clones only, minus some. The data hold around 280,000 clones, with around 87% observed a single time. Sequencing was carried out using peripheral blood. These receptors all stem from a woman in her 30s who had recovered from COVID-19. Each CDR3 is given with its conserved first and last residue. D genes are given only for firm matches. Expanded clones get a size class; other rows say once, few or many, or leave the size out.

v_gene: TRBV19; abundance: once; d_gene: .; j_gene: TRBJ1-2; CDR3aa: CASSIGTAPGRDGYTF; CDR3nt: TGTGCCAGTAGTATCGGTACCGCGCCAGGGCGGGACGGCTACACCTTC
v_gene: TRBV19; abundance: .; d_gene: TRBD2; j_gene: TRBJ2-1; CDR3aa: CASSIASSGSRNEQFF; CDR3nt: TGTGCCAGTAGTATAGCCTCCAGCGGGAGTCGGAATGAGCAGTTCTTC
v_gene: TRBV27; abundance: .; d_gene: TRBD2; j_gene: TRBJ2-5; CDR3aa: CASSFGSGRETQYF; CDR3nt: TGTGCCAGCAGTTTTGGTAGCGGGAGAGAGACCCAGTACTTC
v_gene: TRBV19; abundance: .; d_gene: TRBD1; j_gene: TRBJ1-2; CDR3aa: CASSIPDRGLYGYTF; CDR3nt: TGTGCCAGTAGTATCCCGGACAGGGGATTATATGGCTACACCTTC
v_gene: TRBV21-1; abundance: many; d_gene: .; j_gene: TRBJ2-3; CDR3aa: CASSKQGTGGADTQYF; CDR3nt: TGTGCCAGCAGCAAACAGGGCACAGGGGGCGCGGATACGCAGTATTTT
v_gene: TRBV9; abundance: once; d_gene: .; j_gene: TRBJ1-2; CDR3aa: CASSATGGYTF; CDR3nt: TGTGCCAGCAGCGCAACAGGGGGCTACACCTTC
v_gene: TRBV13; abundance: .; d_gene: .; j_gene: TRBJ1-1; CDR3aa: CASSNKRGTEAFF; CDR3nt: TGTGCCAGCAGCAACAAAAGGGGGACTGAAGCTTTCTTT
v_gene: TRBV27; abundance: .; d_gene: .; j_gene: TRBJ1-4; CDR3aa: CASSTEIAENEKLFF; CDR3nt: TGTGCCAGCAGTACAGAGATCGCCGAAAATGAAAAACTGTTTTTT
v_gene: TRBV5-1; abundance: .; d_gene: .; j_gene: TRBJ2-3; CDR3aa: CASSPRLGEYTQYF; CDR3nt: TGCGCCAGCAGCCCCCGACTGGGAGAGTATACGCAGTATTTT
v_gene: TRBV6-5; abundance: .; d_gene: .; j_gene: TRBJ1-4; CDR3aa: CASRGGQGRNEKLFF; CDR3nt: TGTGCCAGCAGGGGAGGGCAGGGGCGAAACGAAAAACTGTTTTTT
v_gene: TRBV29-1; abundance: once; d_gene: .; j_gene: TRBJ1-1; CDR3aa: CSVDPTSRVFF; CDR3nt: TGCAGCGTTGACCCGACTTCGAGAGTTTTCTTT